Following are 25 T cell receptor beta chains from one sample sequenced in a study of cytomegalovirus exposure and HLA in healthy donors. Assay used: immunoSEQ multiplex PCR; TCRdb lists only in-frame clones, some missing. The sample yields some 330,000 clones, 75% to 90% seen once. The sample was PBMCs. The receptors come from a woman in her late teens or twenties in good health and CMV-seronegative.

This clone turned up a few times. The gene calls are TRBV12-5 and TRBJ1-2, with D possibly matching TRBD1 (5 bases). The CDR3 has 15 amino acids. Germline CDR1 reads LGHNT; CDR2 reads FRNRAP. V was cut by 2 bases and J by 6 bases, with 16 bases left in between. The CDR3 DNA sequence: TGTGCTAGTGGTTTGACCCCGTTTCAGGGCCATGGCTACACCTTC. Its translation: CASGLTPFQGHGYTF.

The V gene is TRBV6-5, the J gene TRBJ1-5, with D possibly TRBD1 on 5 matching bases. Germline V gene sequence: CDR1 MNHEY, CDR2 SVGAGI. CDR3 size: 16 residues. Trimming removed 0 bases at V and 5 bases at J, with 14 bases between. The CDR3 spells CASSYSSAAGDQPQHF. In DNA, the CDR3 is TGTGCCAGCAGTTACTCGAGTGCGGCGGGGGATCAGCCCCAGCATTTT.

V and J are TRBV4-1 and TRBJ2-5; 8 bases are a match to TRBD2. This CDR3 comprises 15 residues. The germline gives CDR1 MGHRA, CDR2 YSYEKL. V was clipped by 4 bases and J by 5 bases; unmatched bases: 9. CDR3 DNA sequence: TGCGCCAGCAGCCCCTCGGGGGGGGCGGGGGAGACCCAGTACTTC. It encodes CASSPSGGAGETQYF.

The rearrangement uses TRBV2 and TRBJ1-2; D is possibly TRBD1 (5 bases). The germline V gene has CDR1 SNHLY and CDR2 FYNNEI. The CDR3 is 12 amino acids. The V end was cut by 7 bases, the J end by 5 bases, with 11 bases between. CDR3 residues: CASTTGPYGYTF. CDR3 coding DNA: TGTGCCAGCACCACAGGACCTTATGGCTACACCTTC.

The chain combines TRBV5-6 with TRBJ2-7, with 13 bases lining up with TRBD2. Germline CDR1 SGHDT, CDR2 YYEEEE. J gave up 7 bases and V 3 bases, and 7 bases lay outside the gene matches. The CDR3 runs to 15 residues. In DNA, the CDR3 is TGTGCCAGCAGCTGGGGGACTAGCGGGGCCGAGGAGCAGTACTTC. Translated: CASSWGTSGAEEQYF.

The rearrangement joins TRBV6-6 to TRBJ1-2; maybe TRBD1 (5 bases). Germline-derived CDR1 and CDR2 are MNHNY and SVGAGI (reference sequence). The V end lost 4 bases, the J end lost 6 bases, and 9 bases lay between the germline ends. The CDR3 is 12 residues long. CDR3 region: CASSLGAHGYTF. CDR3 nucleotides: TGTGCCAGCAGTTTAGGGGCGCATGGCTACACCTTC.

The V call is TRBV5-4, the J call TRBJ1-4, with 7 bases that match TRBD1. This CDR3 contains 15 residues. V lost 4 bases, J lost 0 bases, and 3 bases stayed unmatched. Germline CDR1 SGHNT, CDR2 YYREEE (reference sequence). As DNA, the CDR3 is TGTGCCAGCAGCCCAGGGGGTCCAACTAATGAAAAACTGTTTTTT. Residues: CASSPGGPTNEKLFF.

V is TRBV5-1 and J is TRBJ1-2, with D tentatively TRBD1 (6 bases). This CDR3 has 16 residues. Trimming left V 4 bases short and J 6 bases short, with 22 bases between. Germline V gene lookup returns CDR1 SGHRS and CDR2 YFSETQ. CDR3 sequence (DNA): TGCGCCAGCAGCCTGGGGGTGTTGGCAGGGGTCAATGGCTACACCTTC. Amino acid sequence: CASSLGVLAGVNGYTF.

This chain joins TRBV5-1 and TRBJ1-4; a possible D gene is TRBD1 (5 bases). CDR1 and CDR2 from the germline V gene are SGHRS and YFSETQ. Trimming cost V 4 bases and J 8 bases, with 12 bases left between them. The CDR3 extends over 13 amino acids. CDR3 region: CASSRGGVEKLFF. DNA for the CDR3: TGCGCCAGCAGCCGGGGCGGGGTCGAAAAACTGTTTTTT.

The chain uses TRBV9 and TRBJ2-2, with TRBD2 identical over 7 bases. V shed 0 bases, J shed 3 bases, and the junction held 8 bases outside the gene matches. The length of the CDR3 is 17 residues. Germline V gene sequence: CDR1 SGDLS, CDR2 YYNGEE. The CDR3 nucleotides are TGTGCCAGCAGCGTAGCGGGCGGGAGTGGGGACACCGGGGAGCTGTTTTTT. Its protein product is CASSVAGGSGDTGELFF.

V gene TRBV5-4 combines with J gene TRBJ2-5, with 10 bases matching TRBD2. The length of the CDR3 is 15 residues. V lost 2 bases and J lost 4; bases outside the gene matches: 5. Germline V gene data show CDR1 as SGHNT and CDR2 as YYREEE (reference sequence). The CDR3 DNA is TGTGCCAGCAGCTTAGCGGGAGGGCCACTAGAGACCCAGTACTTC. This translates into CASSLAGGPLETQYF.

The chain links TRBV11-3 to TRBJ2-1; no reliable D call. The V end lost 4 bases, the J end lost 6 bases, and 7 bases lay between the germline ends. This CDR3 comprises 12 residues. The V gene's germline CDR1 is SGHNT and CDR2 YENEEA. The CDR3 DNA reads TGTGCCAGCAGCTCCGGGTCCAATGAGCAGTTCTTC. This gives the protein CASSSGSNEQFF.

The J gene is TRBJ2-2, the V gene TRBV6-5; D possibly corresponds to TRBD1 (6 bases). The length of the CDR3 is 15 residues. Germline CDR1 MNHEY, CDR2 SVGAGI. V gave up 6 bases and J gave up 0 bases, with 11 bases separating them. Here the CDR3 DNA reads TGTGCCAGCAGACGTGGGACAACGAACACCGGGGAGCTGTTTTTT. Amino acid sequence: CASRRGTTNTGELFF.

CDR3 region: CASSRGHKSYEQYF. Here the CDR3 DNA reads TGTGCCAGTAGCCGGGGACACAAATCCTACGAGCAGTACTTC. The gene calls are TRBV19 and TRBJ2-7; D is perhaps TRBD1 (6 bases). Germline V CDR1 and CDR2: LNHDA, SQIVND (reference sequence). V lost 6 bases and J lost 1, with 13 bases in between. This CDR3 spans 14 amino acids.

The genes are TRBV4-1 and TRBJ2-7; 8 positions match TRBD1. The germline gives CDR1 MGHRA, CDR2 YSYEKL. After removal of 3 bases from V and 2 bases from J, the junction contained 6 bases not matched to a gene. The length of the CDR3 is 15 residues. CDR3 nucleotides: TGCGCCAGCAGCCATGACAGGGGACAAACCTACGAGCAGTACTTC. This codes for CASSHDRGQTYEQYF.

The chain couples TRBV15 to TRBJ2-4; maybe TRBD2 (6 bases). V lost 0 bases and J lost 4, with 16 bases in between. The CDR3 is 17 amino acids. Germline loops: CDR1 LNHNV, CDR2 YYDKDF (reference sequence). The CDR3: CATSREKEAGIKNIQYF. The CDR3 region has the DNA TGTGCCACCAGCAGAGAGAAGGAGGCGGGGATAAAAAACATTCAGTACTTC.

The table lists this clone with a few counts. The V call is TRBV25-1, the J call TRBJ1-2; TRBD1 agrees at 7 bases. From germline, CDR1 is MGHDK and CDR2 SYGVNS. V was clipped by 4 bases and J by 5 bases; unmatched bases: 4. The CDR3 runs 13 residues. For the CDR3, the DNA is TGTGCCAGCAGTGCCCAGGGGGGATATGGCTACACCTTC. It codes for CASSAQGGYGYTF.

The chain uses TRBV9 and TRBJ1-4, with D unclear. Trimming stripped 3 bases from V and 3 bases from J, with 15 bases between. In germline, CDR1 is SGDLS, CDR2 YYNGEE. This CDR3 spans 16 amino acids. The CDR3 is CASSAGLGMANEKLFF. CDR3 nucleotide sequence: TGTGCCAGCAGCGCCGGACTGGGCATGGCTAATGAAAAACTGTTTTTT.

The rearrangement links TRBV11-2 to TRBJ2-1; TRBD1 matches 8 bases. The CDR3 has 17 amino acids. The germline V gene encodes CDR1 SGHAT and CDR2 FQNNGV. Losses at the gene ends were 2 bases for V and 8 bases for J; bases not matched to a gene: 14. The CDR3 spells CASSLQSPGQARDEQFF. CDR3 nucleotide sequence: TGTGCCAGCAGCTTACAAAGTCCGGGACAGGCCCGGGATGAGCAGTTCTTC.

V is TRBV9 and J is TRBJ2-2; the match to TRBD2 covers 7 bases. The CDR3 sequence is 14 residues long. Unmatched junction bases numbered 10, after V lost 4 bases and J lost 10 bases. CDR1 and CDR2 from the germline V gene are SGDLS and YYNGEE. For the CDR3, the DNA is TGTGCCAGCAGCAGCGGGGTCCCGGACCCGGAGCTGTTTTTT. Amino acid sequence: CASSSGVPDPELFF.

This clone is a singleton in its sample. The CDR3 sequence is CASSGPTGTSGPYNEQFF. DNA of the CDR3: TGTGCCAGCAGCGGCCCAACGGGGACTAGCGGACCGTACAATGAGCAGTTCTTC. The V call is TRBV11-3, the J call TRBJ2-1; 11 bases map to TRBD2. The germline gives CDR1 SGHNT, CDR2 YENEEA. V shed 5 bases and J 4 bases; nucleotides not matched to a gene: 13. CDR3 length equals 18 residues.

This chain connects TRBV2 to TRBJ2-7; TRBD1 agrees at 9 bases. V shed 10 bases and J 5 bases; nucleotides not matched to a gene: 9. This CDR3 is 13 amino acids long. CDR1 and CDR2 (germline): SNHLY, FYNNEI. The CDR3 DNA reads as TGTGCCACTCACCGGGACAGGGAACACGAGCAGTACTTC. Its protein product is CATHRDREHEQYF.

J is TRBJ1-2 and V is TRBV5-6; 8 bases agree with TRBD1. The ends lost 7 bases at V and 8 bases at J; junction bases unmatched: 16. The CDR3 runs 15 residues. The germline V gene has CDR1 SGHDT and CDR2 YYEEEE. The CDR3: CASSSSGQAPGGYTF. CDR3 bases: TGTGCCAGCTCGTCCTCGGGACAGGCCCCAGGCGGCTACACCTTC.

The CDR3 nucleotides are TGTGCCAGCAGCTTGGACAGGGATTCCTACAATGAGCAGTTCTTC. This translates into CASSLDRDSYNEQFF. The V call is TRBV6-6, the J call TRBJ2-1; 8 bases map to TRBD1. The CDR3 contains 15 residues. The ends lost 6 bases at V and 1 base at J; junction bases unmatched: 5. CDR1 is MNHNY, CDR2 SVGAGI, per germline (reference sequence).

This clone has only one observation. CDR3 amino acids: CSVEPRTGSTDTQYF. The CDR3 DNA follows: TGCAGCGTTGAACCCCGGACAGGAAGCACAGATACGCAGTATTTT. The rearrangement links TRBV29-1 to TRBJ2-3; TRBD1 matches 7 bases. Germline CDR1 reads SQVTM; CDR2 reads ANQGSEA. V was pared by 2 bases and J by 0 bases, with 5 bases of the junction left unmatched. This CDR3 region has 15 residues.